This TCR beta chain was identified during a study of blood T cell repertoires in COVID-19. Generated by immunoSEQ multiplex PCR, the TCRdb table keeps only in-frame clones and is missing some. The sample has hundreds of thousands of clones; about 90% are singletons. This TCR derives from a woman aged 45-65 years with COVID-19, enrolled during active disease. Sequenced sample: peripheral blood.

The chain's CDR3 is CASSGQGRTEAFF. The CDR3 region has the DNA TGTGCCAGCAGCGGGCAGGGTCGCACTGAAGCTTTCTTT. The rearrangement links TRBV5-8 to TRBJ1-1; D is perhaps TRBD1 (5 bases). CDR1 is SGHTS and CDR2 is YDEGEE in the germline V gene. The CDR3 length is 13 residues. V was shortened by 4 bases and J by 4 bases, with 11 bases between the two germline ends.